What follows are 5 T cell receptor beta chains derived from one specimen sequenced in a study of cytomegalovirus exposure and HLA in healthy donors. PCR used 60 Vbeta primers and 13 Jbeta primers. Assay: immunoSEQ multiplex PCR; the TCRdb copy retains only in-frame clones and omits some. Of 100,000 to 150,000 clones listed, about 82% are singletons. The sample was PBMCs. These receptors originate from a boy between 10 and 17 years old in good health and CMV-seronegative.

This clone has only a few counts. V gene TRBV4-1 combines with J gene TRBJ2-7, with D possibly being TRBD2 (5 bases). V lost 1 base, J lost 4 bases, and 8 bases lay in between. This CDR3 is 13 amino acids long. The germline V gene encodes CDR1 MGHRA and CDR2 YSYEKL. In DNA form, the CDR3 reads TGCGCCAGCAGCCAAGGTCCGGGATACGAGCAGTACTTC. Protein: CASSQGPGYEQYF.

The chain has TRBV5-1 and TRBJ1-1; D is unclear. V gave up 4 bases and J gave up 0 bases, with 7 bases separating them. CDR1 is SGHRS and CDR2 is YFSETQ in the germline V gene. The CDR3 runs 13 residues. The CDR3 region is CASSELLNTEAFF. The CDR3 bases are TGCGCCAGCAGCGAGCTCTTGAACACTGAAGCTTTCTTT.

The V and J genes are TRBV11-3 and TRBJ1-1, with D tentatively TRBD1 (5 bases). Germline values: CDR1 SGHNT, CDR2 YENEEA. Trimming removed 4 bases at V and 7 bases at J, with 13 bases between. The CDR3 is 13 residues long. The CDR3 DNA sequence: TGTGCCAGCAGCTCCACGGGGGGTGATGAAGCTTTCTTT. Its protein product is CASSSTGGDEAFF.

V and J are TRBV7-8 and TRBJ1-1, with 9 bases fitting TRBD1. V shed 3 bases and J 1 base; nucleotides not matched to a gene: 0. The CDR3 loop spans 14 amino acids. Looked up from germline, CDR1 is SGHVS and CDR2 is FQNEAQ. The CDR3 reads CASSLDRGNTEAFF. Here the CDR3 DNA reads TGTGCCAGCAGCTTGGACAGGGGGAACACTGAAGCTTTCTTT.

The V and J genes are TRBV30 and TRBJ2-5, with 10 bases aligning to TRBD1. The CDR3 length is 15 residues. V lost 5 bases to trimming and J lost 4 bases; unmatched junction nucleotides: 10. Germline V CDR1 and CDR2: GTSNPN, SVGIG (reference sequence). The CDR3 loop is CAWGKGTGVVETQYF. The CDR3 nucleotides read TGTGCCTGGGGCAAAGGGACAGGGGTCGTAGAGACCCAGTACTTC.